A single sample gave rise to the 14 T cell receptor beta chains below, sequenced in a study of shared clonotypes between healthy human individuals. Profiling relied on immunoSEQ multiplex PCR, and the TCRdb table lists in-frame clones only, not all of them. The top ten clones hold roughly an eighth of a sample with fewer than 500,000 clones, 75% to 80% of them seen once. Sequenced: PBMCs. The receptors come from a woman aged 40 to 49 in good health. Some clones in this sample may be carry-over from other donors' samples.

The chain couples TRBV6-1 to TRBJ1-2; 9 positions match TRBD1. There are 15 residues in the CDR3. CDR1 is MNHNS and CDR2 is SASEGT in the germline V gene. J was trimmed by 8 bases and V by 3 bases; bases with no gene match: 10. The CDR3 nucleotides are TGTGCCAGCAGTGATCCGGGACAGGGCAGGGCAGGCTACACCTTC. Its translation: CASSDPGQGRAGYTF.

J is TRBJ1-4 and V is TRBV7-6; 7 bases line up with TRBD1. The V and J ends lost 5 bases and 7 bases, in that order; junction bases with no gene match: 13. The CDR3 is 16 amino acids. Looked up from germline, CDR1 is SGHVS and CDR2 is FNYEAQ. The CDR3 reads CASSPGGTAGGEKLFF. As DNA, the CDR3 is TGTGCCAGCAGCCCGGGCGGGACAGCTGGGGGTGAAAAACTGTTTTTT.

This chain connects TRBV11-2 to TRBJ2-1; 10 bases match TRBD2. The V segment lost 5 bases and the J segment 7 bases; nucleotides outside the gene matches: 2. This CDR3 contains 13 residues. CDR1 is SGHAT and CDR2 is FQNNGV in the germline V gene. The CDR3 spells CASSKGLANEQFF. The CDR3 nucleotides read TGTGCCAGCAGCAAGGGACTAGCGAATGAGCAGTTCTTC. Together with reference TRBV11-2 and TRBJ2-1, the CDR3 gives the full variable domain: EAGVAQSPRYKIIEKRQSVAFWCNPISGHATLYWYQQILGQGPKLLIQFQNNGVVDDSQLPKDRFSAERLKGVDSTLKIQPAKLEDSAVYLCASSKGLANEQFFGPGTRLTVL.

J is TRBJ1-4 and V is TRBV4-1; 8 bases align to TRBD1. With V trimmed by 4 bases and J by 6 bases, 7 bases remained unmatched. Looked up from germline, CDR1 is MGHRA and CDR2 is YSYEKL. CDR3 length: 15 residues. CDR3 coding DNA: TGCGCCAGCAGCCCCCGGACAGGGCTTTATGAAAAACTGTTTTTT. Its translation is CASSPRTGLYEKLFF.

The CDR3 is CASSSPVAGRETQYF. In DNA, the CDR3 is TGTGCCAGCAGTTCCCCGGTAGCGGGCCGGGAGACCCAGTACTTC. This sequence joins TRBV28 and TRBJ2-5, with 7 bases matching TRBD2. Germline V gene data show CDR1 as MDHEN and CDR2 as SYDVKM. The CDR3 contains 15 residues. V lost 4 bases to trimming and J lost 5 bases; unmatched junction nucleotides: 10.

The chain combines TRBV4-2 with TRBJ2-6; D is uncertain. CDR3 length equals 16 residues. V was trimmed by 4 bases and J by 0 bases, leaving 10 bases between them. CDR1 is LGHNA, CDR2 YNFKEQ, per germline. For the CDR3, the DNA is TGTGCCAGCAGCCGTTTAGGAGACTCTGGGGCCAACGTCCTGACTTTC. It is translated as CASSRLGDSGANVLTF.

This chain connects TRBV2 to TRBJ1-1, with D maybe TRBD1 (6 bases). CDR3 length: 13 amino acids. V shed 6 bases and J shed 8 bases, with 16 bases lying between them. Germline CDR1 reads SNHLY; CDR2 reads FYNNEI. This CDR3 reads CASSLQGGLEAFF. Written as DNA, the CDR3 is TGTGCCAGCAGCCTACAGGGAGGGCTAGAAGCTTTCTTT. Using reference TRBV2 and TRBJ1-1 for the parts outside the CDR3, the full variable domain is EPEVTQTPSHQVTQMGQEVILRCVPISNHLYFYWYRQILGQKVEFLVSFYNNEISEKSEIFDDQFSVERPDGSNFTLKIRSTKLEDSAMYFCASSLQGGLEAFFGQGTRLTVV.

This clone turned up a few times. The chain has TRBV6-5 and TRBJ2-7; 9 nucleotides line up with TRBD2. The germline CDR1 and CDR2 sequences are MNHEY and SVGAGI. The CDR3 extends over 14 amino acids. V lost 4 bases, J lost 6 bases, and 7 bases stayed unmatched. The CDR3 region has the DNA TGTGCCAGCAGTTTTAACGTAGCGGGAGTCGAGCAGTACTTC. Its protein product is CASSFNVAGVEQYF.

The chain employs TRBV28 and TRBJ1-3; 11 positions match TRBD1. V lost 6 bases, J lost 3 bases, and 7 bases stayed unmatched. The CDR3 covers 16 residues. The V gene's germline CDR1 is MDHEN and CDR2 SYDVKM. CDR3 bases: TGTGCCAGCAGCCTGGGACAGGGGGTTTTTGGAAACACCATATATTTT. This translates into CASSLGQGVFGNTIYF.

CDR3 nucleotides: TGCGCCAGCAGCTTGCGCCAGGGGGAGAACGAGCAGTACTTC. The encoded protein is CASSLRQGENEQYF. The chain links TRBV5-1 to TRBJ2-7; 7 nucleotides agree with TRBD1. V lost 1 base and J lost 5; bases outside the gene matches: 6. In germline, CDR1 is SGHRS, CDR2 YFSETQ. The CDR3 spans 14 residues.

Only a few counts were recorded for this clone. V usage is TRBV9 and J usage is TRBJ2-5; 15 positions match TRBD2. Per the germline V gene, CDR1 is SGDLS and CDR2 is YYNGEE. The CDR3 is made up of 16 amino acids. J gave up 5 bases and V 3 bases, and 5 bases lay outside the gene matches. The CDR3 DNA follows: TGTGCCAGCAGCGCGGGACTAGCGGGAGGTGGTGAGACCCAGTACTTC. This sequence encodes CASSAGLAGGGETQYF.

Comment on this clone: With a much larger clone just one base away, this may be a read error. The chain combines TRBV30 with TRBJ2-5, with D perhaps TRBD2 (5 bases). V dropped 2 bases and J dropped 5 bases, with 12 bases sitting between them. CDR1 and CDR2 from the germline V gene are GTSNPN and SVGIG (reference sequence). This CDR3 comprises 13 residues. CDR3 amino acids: CAWSIEGSETQYF. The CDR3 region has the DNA TGTGCCTGGAGTATAGAGGGATCGGAGACCCAGTACTTC.

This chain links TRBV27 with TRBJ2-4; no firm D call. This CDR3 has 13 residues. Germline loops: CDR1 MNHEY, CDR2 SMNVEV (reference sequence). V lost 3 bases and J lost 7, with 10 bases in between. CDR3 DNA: TGTGCCAGCAGTTTGTCAGAGGCGAACATTCAGTACTTC. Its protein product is CASSLSEANIQYF.

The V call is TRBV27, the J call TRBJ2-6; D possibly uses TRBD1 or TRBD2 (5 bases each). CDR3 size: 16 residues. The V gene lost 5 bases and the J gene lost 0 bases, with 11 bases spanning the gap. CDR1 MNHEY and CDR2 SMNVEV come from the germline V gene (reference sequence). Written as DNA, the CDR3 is TGTGCCAGCAGTCCGGGACGGAGCTCTGGGGCCAACGTCCTGACTTTC. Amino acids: CASSPGRSSGANVLTF.